These 27 T cell receptor beta chains were sequenced from one sample in a study of CXCR3-negative and CXCR3-positive naive CD8 T cells. Their target antigens are unknown. UMI-labeled 5' RACE yielded the TRB cDNA libraries. TCRdb re-called the 5' RACE reads; every CDR3 protein appears as one record, without DNA. Here the sample table reports approximately 90,000 distinct CDR3 sequences. Notes on the study in general: Greater hydrophobicity was found in TRB CDR3s of CXCR3-positive naive cells than of CXCR3-negative naive cells.

Material for sequencing was naive CXCR3+ CD8+ T cells from blood. The subset was: CD45RO-CCR7+CD27+CD95- naive CD8+ T cells expressing CXCR3 (TNR3+). The receptors stem from a human donor in good health. Some clones in this sample may be carry-over from other donors' samples.

The gene calls are TRBV27 and TRBJ1-1; no DNA is available, so the TRBD1 call from TCRdb remains unchecked. Germline V CDR1 and CDR2: MNHEY, SMNVEV (reference sequence). The length of the CDR3 is 17 residues. CDR3: CASSLSGRVLGNTEAFF.

This sequence joins TRBV15 and TRBJ2-6; the TCRdb call, TRBD1, lacks DNA for checking. CDR1 and CDR2 from the germline V gene are LNHNV and YYDKDF (reference sequence). This CDR3 has 18 residues. CDR3 region: CATSRGDRGSSGANVLTF.

V is TRBV28 and J is TRBJ1-6. The germline gives CDR1 MDHEN, CDR2 SYDVKM. CDR3 length: 19 amino acids. CDR3 region: CASSNYSAGKVVENSPLHF.

The chain links TRBV28 to TRBJ2-2; absent DNA, TCRdb's TRBD1 call cannot be checked. The length of the CDR3 is 18 residues. Per germline, CDR1 MDHEN and CDR2 SYDVKM. CDR3 protein: CASSFPVRTGDNTGELFF.

This chain joins TRBV4-1 and TRBJ1-5. This CDR3 contains 13 residues. The germline gives CDR1 MGHRA, CDR2 YSYEKL. The CDR3 region is CASSRQENQPQHF.

The genes are TRBV28 and TRBJ2-7; absent DNA, TCRdb's TRBD1 call cannot be checked. Germline V gene lookup returns CDR1 MDHEN and CDR2 SYDVKM. This CDR3 region has 17 residues. CDR3 loop: CASSLSPAGQVSYEQYF.

The chain is built from TRBV7-2 and TRBJ2-7; TCRdb picks TRBD2, but there is no DNA to check that call. From germline, CDR1 is SGHTA and CDR2 FQGNSA. This CDR3 is built from 15 residues. CDR3 protein: CASSLHSGSSYEQYF. The whole variable domain, remainder taken from reference TRBV7-2 and TRBJ2-7, is GAGVSQSPSNKVTEKGKDVELRCDPISGHTALYWYRQSLGQGLEFLIYFQGNSAPDKSGLPSDRFSAERTGGSVSTLTIQRTQQEDSAVYLCASSLHSGSSYEQYFGPGTRLTVT.

This rearrangement joins TRBV7-2 to TRBJ1-2; TCRdb lists TRBD1, though no DNA is available to test this call. The CDR3 consists of 13 residues. The germline gives CDR1 SGHTA, CDR2 FQGNSA. The CDR3 sequence: CASSFQGDYGYTF.

The chain carries TRBV7-9 and TRBJ2-1; TCRdb proposes TRBD1, but this gene call is untestable without DNA. The length of the CDR3 is 12 residues. CDR1 SEHNR and CDR2 FQNEAQ come from the germline V gene (reference sequence). The CDR3 spells CASTLNRDEQFF. The full variable domain, rest sourced from reference TRBV7-9 and TRBJ2-1, is DTGVSQNPRHKITKRGQNVTFRCDPISEHNRLYWYRQTLGQGPEFLTYFQNEAQLEKSRLLSDRFSAERPKGSFSTLEIQRTEQGDSAMYLCASTLNRDEQFFGPGTRLTVL.

This chain connects TRBV29-1 to TRBJ2-5; no DNA is available, so the TRBD1 call from TCRdb remains unchecked. CDR1 is SQVTM, CDR2 ANQGSEA, per germline. This CDR3 comprises 14 residues. The CDR3 is CSVEEGREEGTQYF.

V is TRBV6-5 and J is TRBJ1-1; TCRdb reports TRBD1, a call that lacks DNA to check it against. From germline, CDR1 is MNHEY and CDR2 SVGAGI. This CDR3 spans 15 amino acids. The CDR3 sequence: CASSSATGWHTEAFF.

The chain uses TRBV6-2 or TRBV6-3 and TRBJ2-2; TCRdb names TRBD2, which stays unverified in the absence of DNA. The CDR3 is 17 amino acids. Germline V gene data show CDR1 as MNHEY and CDR2 as SVGEGT. The CDR3 is CASSYSRREGLTGELFF.

The V call is TRBV14, the J call TRBJ2-5. This CDR3 is 16 amino acids long. CDR1 SGHDN and CDR2 FVKESK come from the germline V gene. The CDR3 is CASSQDFVERQETQYF.

The V gene is TRBV28, the J gene TRBJ1-1; TCRdb returns TRBD1, unconfirmable since there is no DNA. The CDR3 extends over 14 amino acids. Per the germline V gene, CDR1 is MDHEN and CDR2 is SYDVKM. CDR3 sequence reads: CASSLRGIWAEAFF.

This chain joins TRBV25-1 and TRBJ1-6; the TRBD1 assignment by TCRdb is unverifiable without DNA. Germline V gene sequence: CDR1 MGHDK, CDR2 SYGVNS. The CDR3 totals 17 residues. The chain's CDR3 is CASSVHTGGLNNSPLHF.

The CDR3 here is CSARGISQGYEQFF. The genes are TRBV20-1 and TRBJ2-1; lacking DNA, the TRBD1 call made by TCRdb goes unchecked. This CDR3 spans 14 amino acids. The V gene's germline CDR1 is DFQATT and CDR2 SNEGSKA (reference sequence).

The rearrangement links TRBV28 to TRBJ2-1; TCRdb picks TRBD2, but there is no DNA to check that call. The V gene's germline CDR1 is MDHEN and CDR2 SYDVKM. CDR3 length equals 13 residues. CDR3: CASSLLPGNEQFF.

The CDR3: CASAHKGEGNCYTF. J is TRBJ1-2 and V is TRBV28. This CDR3 is 14 amino acids long. Germline V CDR1 and CDR2: MDHEN, SYDVKM.

The chain joins TRBV28 to TRBJ1-5; TCRdb outputs TRBD1, but without DNA this stays unchecked. The germline CDR1 and CDR2 sequences are MDHEN and SYDVKM. The CDR3 loop spans 14 amino acids. The CDR3 sequence: CASSPGTGVQPQHF.

The rearrangement links TRBV4-1 to TRBJ2-1; the D call from TCRdb, TRBD1, cannot be confirmed without DNA. CDR3 length: 14 amino acids. CDR1 MGHRA and CDR2 YSYEKL come from the germline V gene. This CDR3 is CASSPPGPYNEQFF.

The chain has TRBV30 and TRBJ1-1. Germline V CDR1 and CDR2: GTSNPN, SVGIG (reference sequence). This CDR3 is built from 12 residues. This chain's CDR3 is CAWKPGGPEAFF.

The chain couples TRBV7-9 to TRBJ1-5; TCRdb's D call of TRBD1 is untestable without DNA. CDR3 length: 15 residues. CDR1 and CDR2 from the germline V gene are SEHNR and FQNEAQ (reference sequence). The CDR3 loop is CASSPGTGANQPQHF.

The rearrangement joins TRBV6-5 to TRBJ2-1; there is no DNA to check the TCRdb D call of TRBD2. Germline V gives CDR1 MNHEY, CDR2 SVGAGI. The CDR3 length is 16 residues. CDR3 region: CASSYSVAGGLGEQFF.

The chain combines TRBV25-1 with TRBJ1-2; no DNA is available, so the TRBD1 call from TCRdb remains unchecked. The CDR3 length is 15 residues. Germline V gene lookup returns CDR1 MGHDK and CDR2 SYGVNS. The CDR3 loop is CASSASGTGAAGYTF.

The CDR3 reads CASSRIQGDGYTF. The chain links TRBV7-8 to TRBJ1-2; the D call of TRBD1 rests on TCRdb alone, since no DNA is present to check it. CDR3 length: 13 amino acids. CDR1 SGHVS and CDR2 FQNEAQ come from the germline V gene.

The chain links TRBV13 to TRBJ2-5; TCRdb indicates TRBD1, and absent DNA this call remains unverified. This CDR3 is built from 15 residues. The germline V gene has CDR1 PRHDT and CDR2 FYEKMQ (reference sequence). The CDR3 loop is CASSLGGEGEETQYF.

The gene calls are TRBV6-6 and TRBJ2-5; TCRdb picks TRBD1, but there is no DNA to check that call. The CDR3 is made up of 14 amino acids. In germline, CDR1 is MNHNY, CDR2 SVGAGI (reference sequence). The CDR3 loop is CASTSQGAGETQYF.